Reported below is one TCR beta chain. This clone has only a few counts. No cognate antigen has been identified for it. Within one base of it there is no much larger clone, and no base qualities were kept. CDR1 is given as PRHDT and CDR2 as FYEKMQ, both from the germline V gene (reference sequence). The CDR3 starts with the cysteine, ends with the phenylalanine, and has 15 residues. Just the 45-base CDR3 DNA is kept, in frame starting at base 1. A distance of 14 bases separates the germline ends of V and J, which lose 0 bases and 5 bases respectively. This record belongs to a study of blood T cell repertoires in COVID-19 (dated by TCRdb to about 2020). Some background on the complete study: Samples from collaborators originated in the United States, Italy and Spain and spanned both the acute and convalescent phases of COVID-19. The prospective study material was composed of cDNA or gDNA derived from T cells, B-cell-depleted T cells, or PBMCs. The dataset comprised deeply sampled blood TCRbeta repertoires from subjects exposed to, actively infected with, or recovered from COVID-19. The repertoires were released in a freely available public database meant as a resource for research on the immune response to SARS-CoV-2. The samples were drawn from two sources: the first 160 participants of the ongoing ImmuneRACE study, and about 1,300 subjects contributed by 6 global collaborators. The sample metadata nearly always contained a de-identified subject ID, COVID-19 status, age in years and sex. Where HLA class I and class II types were available, the types were taken from metadata supplied by the sample provider, not from assay-based typing. General findings and caveats noted by the study authors: How much clinical and demographic metadata was included differed by source and by participant, and the metadata was provided uncurated.

Collaborating institutions collected whole blood in K2EDTA tubes following their own protocols. Collaborator samples were shipped for TCRbeta analysis as frozen whole blood, isolated PBMCs, or DNA extracted from either sample type. The immunoSEQ Assay, a bias-controlled multiplex PCR, was used to amplify TCRbeta CDR3 regions from genomic DNA. Concerning the study's data processing: The number of nucleated cells in each sample was estimated from the amplification of reference gene primers within the assay. To quantify the absolute abundance of each unique TCRbeta CDR3 rearrangement, sequence reads were collapsed and filtered. For each sample, productive Simpson clonality was calculated as the square root of Simpson's diversity index over productive rearrangements. In TCRdb, the immuneACCESS table is reduced to in-frame sequences with V and J assigned. These tables do not hold every clone; where another copy was compared, an unresolved V gene accounts for under half, and the others remain unexplained. V and J calls and clone size are as listed in that table; D and trimming were resolved from the DNA. Here the sample has about 220,000 clones; roughly 80% occur a single time. The ten largest make up around 4.7% of the sample.

The source of this sequence is a human donor in a cohort sampled during active COVID-19. The sequenced sample was peripheral blood. The sequence is built from TRBV13 and TRBJ2-7; the D gene cannot be resolved reliably. The nucleotide sequence is TGTGCCAGCAGCTTAGGAGACACATGGTCCGACGAGCAGTACTTC. Its product reads: CASSLGDTWSDEQYF.